This passage covers 26 T cell receptor beta chains from one sample sequenced in a study of T cells after yellow fever vaccination. From the 5' RACE reads, TCRdb called clonotypes with MiXCR, one entry per CDR3 protein. The sample lists 550,000 to 750,000 distinct CDR3 sequences, around an eighth occurring once. Sequencing used PBMCs, obtained on the day of the yellow fever booster vaccination. The receptors stem from a young man who received the YFV17D yellow fever vaccine.

This clonotype was seen only a few times. The chain combines TRBV6-5 with TRBJ2-7; D may correspond to TRBD1 or TRBD2 (7 bases each). Looked up from germline, CDR1 is MNHEY and CDR2 is SVGAGI. The V end lost 2 bases, the J end lost 3 bases, and 14 bases lay between the germline ends. The CDR3 has 15 residues. CDR3 sequence: CASSYPRGGNYEQYF. In DNA, the CDR3 is TGTGCCAGCAGTTACCCCAGGGGGGGGAACTACGAGCAGTACTTC.

The chain links TRBV5-1 to TRBJ2-7; 12 nucleotides align to TRBD2. Germline V lookup: CDR1 SGHRS, CDR2 YFSETQ. This CDR3 comprises 15 residues. J was trimmed by 2 bases and V by 3 bases; bases with no gene match: 3. The CDR3 loop reads CASSWTSGITYEQYF. CDR3 in DNA: TGCGCCAGCAGCTGGACTAGCGGGATCACCTACGAGCAGTACTTC.

About this clonotype: The junction departs from the called germline gene at one end, perhaps through a read error. J is TRBJ2-1 and V is TRBV4-3, with D possibly being TRBD2 (7 bases). CDR3 length: 18 amino acids. Germline-derived CDR1 and CDR2 are LGHNA and YSLEER. The CDR3 sequence: CASSQGRGGVSSYNEPFF. CDR3 coding DNA: TGCGCCAGCAGCCAAGGAAGGGGGGGCGTTAGCTCCTACAATGAGCCGTTCTTC.

There are a few counts of this clonotype. V and J are TRBV5-1 and TRBJ2-5; unclear D gene. Between the trimmed V and J ends, which lost 7 bases and 4 bases, there was a span of 14 bases. CDR1 SGHRS and CDR2 YFSETQ come from the germline V gene. This CDR3 region has 13 residues. This CDR3 reads CASGVWAGETQYF. The CDR3 bases are TGCGCCAGCGGGGTGTGGGCAGGAGAGACCCAGTACTTC.

Here the CDR3 DNA reads TGTGCCAGCAGTTGGGCGGGGGCCCAAGAGACCCAGTACTTC. Amino acids: CASSWAGAQETQYF. V and J are TRBV12-3 or TRBV12-4 and TRBJ2-5; possible D gene TRBD2, 7 bases. The CDR3 is 14 residues long. The V and J ends lost 4 bases and 1 base respectively, with 10 bases between them.

This clonotype was counted many times. The chain joins TRBV19 to TRBJ2-2, with TRBD2 identical over 7 bases. CDR1 and CDR2 (germline): LNHDA, SQIVND (reference sequence). This CDR3 contains 16 residues. V trimming: 5 bases; J trimming: 2 bases; junction bases outside the gene matches: 8. In nucleotides, the CDR3 is TGTGCCAGTAGTCCCCAAGCGGGACTCAACACCGGGGAGCTGTTTTTT. Its translation: CASSPQAGLNTGELFF.

This clonotype showed up many times. The J gene is TRBJ2-1, the V gene TRBV7-2; possibly TRBD2 for D (5 bases). Trimming stripped 4 bases from V and 4 bases from J, with 14 bases between. This CDR3 has 15 residues. In germline, CDR1 is SGHTA, CDR2 FQGNSA. The CDR3: CASSSTRGEYNEQFF. CDR3 coding DNA: TGTGCCAGCAGCTCTACTCGGGGTGAATACAATGAGCAGTTCTTC.

V is TRBV5-1 and J is TRBJ2-7; 10 positions agree with TRBD2. The CDR3 loop spans 16 amino acids. Germline V gene sequence: CDR1 SGHRS, CDR2 YFSETQ. V shed 4 bases, J shed 0 bases, and the junction held 7 bases outside the gene matches. CDR3 sequence reads: CASSRWTSGSSYEQYF. The CDR3 DNA sequence: TGCGCCAGCAGCCGATGGACTAGCGGAAGCTCCTACGAGCAGTACTTC. The variable domain in full, with the rest retrieved from reference TRBV5-1 and TRBJ2-7, is KAGVTQTPRYLIKTRGQQVTLSCSPISGHRSVSWYQQTPGQGLQFLFEYFSETQRNKGNFPGRFSGRQFSNSRSEMNVSTLELGDSALYLCASSRWTSGSSYEQYFGPGTRLTVT.

The chain combines TRBV29-1 with TRBJ2-7, with TRBD1 matching 7 bases. The CDR3 runs 13 residues. The V gene's germline CDR1 is SQVTM and CDR2 ANQGSEA. After removal of 7 bases from V and 2 bases from J, the junction contained 8 bases not matched to a gene. The CDR3 sequence: CSAVGDSTYEQYF. The CDR3 DNA follows: TGCAGCGCTGTGGGGGACAGCACCTACGAGCAGTACTTC.

This chain joins TRBV12-3 or TRBV12-4 and TRBJ2-7, with 13 bases aligning to TRBD2. J was trimmed by 5 bases and V by 5 bases; bases with no gene match: 9. CDR3 length: 16 amino acids. The CDR3 sequence is CASSLSLAGGPHEQYF. The CDR3 DNA reads as TGTGCCAGCAGTCTCTCACTAGCGGGAGGGCCCCACGAGCAGTACTTC.

The chain recombines TRBV29-1 with TRBJ2-7; 8 bases line up with TRBD1. V dropped 6 bases and J dropped 3; count of bases not matched to a gene: 4. CDR3 size: 12 residues. Germline V lookup: CDR1 SQVTM, CDR2 ANQGSEA. CDR3 sequence: CSVWDRNYEQYF. The CDR3 bases are TGCAGCGTCTGGGACAGGAACTACGAGCAGTACTTC.

J is TRBJ2-1 and V is TRBV7-3; 10 bases fit TRBD2. This CDR3 has 15 residues. V gave up 4 bases and J gave up 9 bases; unmatched junction bases: 9. Germline CDR1 reads SGHTA; CDR2 reads FQGTGA. The CDR3 DNA is TGTGCCAGCAGCTCCCTAACTAGCGGGAATAGTGAGCAGTTCTTC. This codes for CASSSLTSGNSEQFF. Together with reference TRBV7-3 and TRBJ2-1, the CDR3 gives the full variable domain: GAGVSQTPSNKVTEKGKYVELRCDPISGHTALYWYRQSLGQGPEFLIYFQGTGAADDSGLPNDRFFAVRPEGSVSTLKIQRTERGDSAVYLCASSSLTSGNSEQFFGPGTRLTVL.

In this sample, this clonotype turned up a few times. The rearrangement links TRBV3-1 to TRBJ1-1, with a weak D call TRBD1 (5 bases). CDR3 length equals 12 residues. V dropped 8 bases and J dropped 0 bases, with 7 bases sitting between them. Germline V gene sequence: CDR1 LGHDT, CDR2 YNNKEL (reference sequence). The CDR3 loop reads CASLGVNTEAFF. DNA for the CDR3: TGTGCCAGCCTGGGGGTGAACACTGAAGCTTTCTTT.

This clonotype has just a few counts. The chain couples TRBV29-1 to TRBJ2-1, with 12 bases matching TRBD2. Trimming cost V 3 bases and J 8 bases; bases outside gene matches: 5. Germline lookup yields CDR1 SQVTM and CDR2 ANQGSEA. The CDR3 is made up of 14 amino acids. The CDR3 reads CSVDTSGRTHEQFF. The CDR3 DNA is TGCAGCGTTGATACTAGCGGGAGGACCCATGAGCAGTTCTTC.

The rearrangement joins TRBV27 to TRBJ2-5, with 15 nucleotides matching TRBD2. Germline CDR1 and CDR2: MNHEY and SMNVEV (reference sequence). V gave up 5 bases and J gave up 5 bases; unmatched junction bases: 12. This CDR3 has 18 residues. CDR3 sequence (DNA): TGTGCCAGCAGTCCGGGACTAGCGGGAGGAGTTAATGTGGAGACCCAGTACTTC. This encodes CASSPGLAGGVNVETQYF.

The chain joins TRBV7-3 to TRBJ2-1; D possibly corresponds to TRBD2 (6 bases). V was clipped by 1 base and J by 10 bases, with 14 bases between them. This CDR3 comprises 14 residues. Germline CDR1 is SGHTA and CDR2 is FQGTGA. CDR3 nucleotide sequence: TGTGCCAGCAGCTTAAGGGGACTGGATCGAGAGCAGTTCTTC. This encodes CASSLRGLDREQFF.

V usage is TRBV20-1 and J usage is TRBJ2-7; 9 bases match TRBD2. V lost 1 base and J lost 3; bases outside the gene matches: 4. The CDR3 is 14 residues long. From germline, CDR1 is DFQATT and CDR2 SNEGSKA (reference sequence). The CDR3 reads CSARVSGSGYEQYF. The CDR3 bases are TGCAGTGCTAGAGTTAGCGGGAGTGGCTACGAGCAGTACTTC.

Only a few counts were recorded for this clonotype. This chain links TRBV20-1 with TRBJ1-6; TRBD1 might be the D (5 bases). The CDR3 extends over 15 amino acids. Germline V gene lookup returns CDR1 DFQATT and CDR2 SNEGSKA (reference sequence). V lost 0 bases, J lost 8 bases, and 14 bases lay in between. The CDR3 DNA is TGCAGTGCTAGAGAGCAGGGAAAGGGCGATTCACCCCTCCACTTT. This gives the protein CSAREQGKGDSPLHF.

This clonotype occurred a few times. This rearrangement joins TRBV7-2 to TRBJ1-5; the D gene is possibly TRBD1 (5 bases). This CDR3 is built from 15 residues. Deletions cut 0 bases from V and 4 bases from J, with 10 bases between. Germline CDR1 reads SGHTA; CDR2 reads FQGNSA. The CDR3 sequence: CASSLAGGSNQPQHF. CDR3 in DNA: TGTGCCAGCAGCTTAGCTGGGGGGTCGAATCAGCCCCAGCATTTT. The whole variable domain, filled in from reference TRBV7-2 and TRBJ1-5, reads GAGVSQSPSNKVTEKGKDVELRCDPISGHTALYWYRQSLGQGLEFLIYFQGNSAPDKSGLPSDRFSAERTGGSVSTLTIQRTQQEDSAVYLCASSLAGGSNQPQHFGDGTRLSIL.

This clonotype was detected only a few times. The rearrangement uses TRBV6-1 and TRBJ2-3; D possibly corresponds to TRBD1 (5 bases). Trimming pared 5 bases from V and 0 bases from J, leaving 9 bases between. This CDR3 comprises 14 residues. CDR1 MNHNS and CDR2 SASEGT come from the germline V gene. The chain's CDR3 is CASSTQESTDTQYF. CDR3 sequence (DNA): TGTGCCAGCAGTACACAGGAGAGCACAGATACGCAGTATTTT.

The chain carries TRBV20-1 and TRBJ2-5; D could derive from TRBD1 or TRBD2 (5 bases each). The CDR3 length is 11 residues. The V end was cut by 5 bases, the J end by 8 bases, with 12 bases between. Germline CDR1 is DFQATT and CDR2 is SNEGSKA (reference sequence). CDR3 loop: CSAPWGFTQYF. CDR3 DNA sequence: TGCAGTGCTCCCTGGGGGTTTACCCAGTACTTC.

The genes are TRBV7-9 and TRBJ2-7; D possibly matches TRBD1 or TRBD2 (6 bases each). This CDR3 is built from 15 residues. Trimming took off 1 base at V and 9 bases at J, with 19 bases between the two ends. CDR1 SEHNR and CDR2 FQNEAQ come from the germline V gene (reference sequence). CDR3 bases: TGTGCCAGCAGCTTAGTTCGGGGGCCCTTATCTGTGCAGTACTTC. Translated: CASSLVRGPLSVQYF.

Only a few counts were recorded for this clonotype. This chain uses TRBV7-8 with TRBJ2-7; TRBD2 matches at 10 bases. The V gene's germline CDR1 is SGHVS and CDR2 FQNEAQ. The CDR3 sequence is 15 residues long. V was clipped by 2 bases and J by 7 bases; unmatched bases: 8. Written as DNA, the CDR3 is TGTGCCAGCAGCTTAAAAGCGGGAGGGCCCGTTGAGCAGTACTTC. Its translation: CASSLKAGGPVEQYF.

The rearrangement links TRBV28 to TRBJ2-7, with 7 bases identical to TRBD2. CDR3 length equals 16 residues. Per the germline V gene, CDR1 is MDHEN and CDR2 is SYDVKM. Unmatched junction bases numbered 13, after V lost 6 bases and J lost 2 bases. The CDR3 DNA reads TGTGCCAGCAGCCCCTCGGGGGGTAGCAGGGCCTACGAGCAGTACTTC. Protein sequence: CASSPSGGSRAYEQYF.

The chain combines TRBV20-1 with TRBJ1-3, with 8 bases lining up with TRBD1. The CDR3 loop spans 14 amino acids. Germline V gene lookup returns CDR1 DFQATT and CDR2 SNEGSKA (reference sequence). With V trimmed by 3 bases and J by 1 base, 2 bases remained unmatched. CDR3 sequence: CSARTGASGNTIYF. The DNA for the CDR3 is TGCAGTGCTAGGACAGGGGCATCTGGAAACACCATATATTTT.

This clonotype was seen only a few times. The chain employs TRBV12-3 or TRBV12-4 and TRBJ2-4; perhaps TRBD2 as D (5 bases). V gave up 6 bases and J gave up 5 bases, with 11 bases separating them. There are 13 residues in the CDR3. The CDR3 DNA is TGTGCCAGCAGCGACACTAGGGAAAACATTCAGTACTTC. As protein: CASSDTRENIQYF.